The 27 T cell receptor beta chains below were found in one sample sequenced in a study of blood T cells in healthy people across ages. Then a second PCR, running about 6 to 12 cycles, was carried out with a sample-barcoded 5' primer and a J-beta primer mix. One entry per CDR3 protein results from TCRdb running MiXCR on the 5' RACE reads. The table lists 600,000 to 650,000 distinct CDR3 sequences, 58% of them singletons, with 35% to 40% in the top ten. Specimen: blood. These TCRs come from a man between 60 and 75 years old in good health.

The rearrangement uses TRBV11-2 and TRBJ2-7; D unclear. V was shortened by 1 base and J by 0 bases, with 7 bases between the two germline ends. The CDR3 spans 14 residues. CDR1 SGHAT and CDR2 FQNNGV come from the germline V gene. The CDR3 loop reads CASSLVTYSYEQYF. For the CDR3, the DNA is TGTGCCAGCAGCTTAGTTACATACTCCTACGAGCAGTACTTC. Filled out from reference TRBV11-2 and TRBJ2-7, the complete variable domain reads EAGVAQSPRYKIIEKRQSVAFWCNPISGHATLYWYQQILGQGPKLLIQFQNNGVVDDSQLPKDRFSAERLKGVDSTLKIQPAKLEDSAVYLCASSLVTYSYEQYFGPGTRLTVT.

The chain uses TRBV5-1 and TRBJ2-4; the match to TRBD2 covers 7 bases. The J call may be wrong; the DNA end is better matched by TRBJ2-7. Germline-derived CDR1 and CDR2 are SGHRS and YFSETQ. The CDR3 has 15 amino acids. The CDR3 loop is CASSLSGGMAYEQYF. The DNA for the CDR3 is TGCGCCAGCAGCCTGTCGGGGGGAATGGCCTACGAGCAGTACTTC.

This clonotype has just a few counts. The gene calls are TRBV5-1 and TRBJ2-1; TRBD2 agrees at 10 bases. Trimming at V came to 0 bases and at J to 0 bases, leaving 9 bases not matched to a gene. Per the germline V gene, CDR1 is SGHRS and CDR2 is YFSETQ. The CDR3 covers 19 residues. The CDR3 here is CASSLGLAGGPSSYNEQFF. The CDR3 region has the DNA TGCGCCAGCAGCTTGGGGTTAGCGGGGGGCCCAAGCTCCTACAATGAGCAGTTCTTC.

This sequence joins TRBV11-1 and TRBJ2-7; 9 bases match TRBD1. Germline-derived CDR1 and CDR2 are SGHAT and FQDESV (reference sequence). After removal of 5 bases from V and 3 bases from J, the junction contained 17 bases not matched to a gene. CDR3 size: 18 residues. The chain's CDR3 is CASSVPRGQGSPRYEQYF. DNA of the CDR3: TGTGCCAGCAGCGTACCCCGCGGACAGGGGTCGCCGCGCTACGAGCAGTACTTC.

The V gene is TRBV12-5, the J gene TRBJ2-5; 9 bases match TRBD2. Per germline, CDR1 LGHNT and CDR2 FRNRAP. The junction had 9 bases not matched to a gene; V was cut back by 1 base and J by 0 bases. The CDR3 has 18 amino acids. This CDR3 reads CASGLANLAGRNQETQYF. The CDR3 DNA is TGTGCTAGTGGTTTGGCGAACCTAGCGGGGCGAAACCAAGAGACCCAGTACTTC.

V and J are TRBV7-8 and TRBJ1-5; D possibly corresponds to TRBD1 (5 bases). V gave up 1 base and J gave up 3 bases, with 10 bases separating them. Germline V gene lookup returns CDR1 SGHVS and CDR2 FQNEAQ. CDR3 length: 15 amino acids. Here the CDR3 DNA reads TGTGCCAGCAGCTTAGTTCAGGGAAACAATCAGCCCCAGCATTTT. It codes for CASSLVQGNNQPQHF.

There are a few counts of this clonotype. The CDR3 loop is CSAAPAGEAKNIQYF. The CDR3 DNA reads as TGCAGTGCTGCCCCGGCGGGGGAGGCCAAAAACATTCAGTACTTC. The chain carries TRBV20-1 and TRBJ2-4, with 7 bases matching TRBD2. Trimming removed 5 bases from V and 1 base from J; junction bases left unmatched: 8. Germline-derived CDR1 and CDR2 are DFQATT and SNEGSKA (reference sequence). The CDR3 runs to 15 residues.

The CDR3 loop reads CASSRTGGNYEQFF. The CDR3 nucleotides are TGCGCCAGCAGCCGGACAGGGGGGAATTATGAGCAGTTCTTC. V and J are TRBV4-1 and TRBJ2-1; 10 positions agree with TRBD1. The CDR3 loop spans 14 amino acids. V dropped 4 bases and J dropped 8; count of bases not matched to a gene: 5. Germline values: CDR1 MGHRA, CDR2 YSYEKL.

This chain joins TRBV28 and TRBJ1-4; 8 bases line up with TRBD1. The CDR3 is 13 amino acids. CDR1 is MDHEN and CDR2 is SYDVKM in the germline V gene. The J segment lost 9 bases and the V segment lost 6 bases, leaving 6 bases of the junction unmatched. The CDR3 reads CASSPGQGKKLFF. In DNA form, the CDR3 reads TGTGCCAGCAGCCCCGGACAGGGTAAAAAACTGTTTTTT.

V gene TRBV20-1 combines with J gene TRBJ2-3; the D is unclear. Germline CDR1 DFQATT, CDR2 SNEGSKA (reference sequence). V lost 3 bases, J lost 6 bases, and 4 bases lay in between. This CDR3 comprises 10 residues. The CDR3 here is CSASWDTQYF. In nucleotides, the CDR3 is TGCAGTGCTAGTTGGGATACGCAGTATTTT.

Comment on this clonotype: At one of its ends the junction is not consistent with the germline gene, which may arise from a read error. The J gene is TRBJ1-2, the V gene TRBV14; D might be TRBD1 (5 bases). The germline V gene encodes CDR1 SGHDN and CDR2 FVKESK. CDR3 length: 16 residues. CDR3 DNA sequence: TGTGCCGGCAGCCCAAGGATGGGCAGGGTAAACTATGGCTACACCTTC. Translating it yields CAGSPRMGRVNYGYTF.

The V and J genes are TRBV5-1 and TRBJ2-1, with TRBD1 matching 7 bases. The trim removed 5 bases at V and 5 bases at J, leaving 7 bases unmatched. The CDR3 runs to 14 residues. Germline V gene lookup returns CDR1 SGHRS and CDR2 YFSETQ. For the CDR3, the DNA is TGCGCCAGCAGATTACAGGGGTGGAACAATGAGCAGTTCTTC. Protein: CASRLQGWNNEQFF.

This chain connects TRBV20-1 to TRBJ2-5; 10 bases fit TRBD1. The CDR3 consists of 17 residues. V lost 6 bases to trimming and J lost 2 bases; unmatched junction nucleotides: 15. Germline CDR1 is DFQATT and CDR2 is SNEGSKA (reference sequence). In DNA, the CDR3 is TGCAGTGCCTCATGGGACAGGGGTTCTTTCGGGCAAGAGACCCAGTACTTC. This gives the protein CSASWDRGSFGQETQYF.

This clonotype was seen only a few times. The CDR3 here is CATSVGGSTDTQYF. CDR3 nucleotide sequence: TGTGCCACCAGTGTGGGCGGAAGCACAGATACGCAGTATTTT. V is TRBV24-1 and J is TRBJ2-3; D is undetermined. The CDR3 totals 14 residues. The V gene's germline CDR1 is KGHDR and CDR2 SFDVKD. The germline V and J ends were trimmed by 5 bases and 0 bases, with 8 bases remaining between them.

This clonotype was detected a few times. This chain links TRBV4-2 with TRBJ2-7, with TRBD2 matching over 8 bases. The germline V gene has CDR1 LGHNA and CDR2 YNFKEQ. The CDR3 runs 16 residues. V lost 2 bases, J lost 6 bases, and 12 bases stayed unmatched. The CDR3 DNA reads TGTGCCAGCAGCCAAAATACCGGGACTAGAAGAATCGAGCAGTACTTC. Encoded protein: CASSQNTGTRRIEQYF.

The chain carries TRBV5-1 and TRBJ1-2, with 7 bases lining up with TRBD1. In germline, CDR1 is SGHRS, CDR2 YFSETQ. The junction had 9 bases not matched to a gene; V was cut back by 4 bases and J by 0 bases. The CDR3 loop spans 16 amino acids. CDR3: CASSPRDSQANYGYTF. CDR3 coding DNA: TGCGCCAGCAGCCCCCGGGACAGCCAAGCTAACTATGGCTACACCTTC.

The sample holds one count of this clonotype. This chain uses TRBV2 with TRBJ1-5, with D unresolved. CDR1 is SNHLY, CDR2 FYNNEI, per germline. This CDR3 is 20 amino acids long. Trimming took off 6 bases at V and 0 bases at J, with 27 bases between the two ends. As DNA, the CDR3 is TGTGCCAGCAGATCTCCAGCCCACAATGAGCAGTTCTATAGCAATCAGCCCCAGCATTTT. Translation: CASRSPAHNEQFYSNQPQHF.

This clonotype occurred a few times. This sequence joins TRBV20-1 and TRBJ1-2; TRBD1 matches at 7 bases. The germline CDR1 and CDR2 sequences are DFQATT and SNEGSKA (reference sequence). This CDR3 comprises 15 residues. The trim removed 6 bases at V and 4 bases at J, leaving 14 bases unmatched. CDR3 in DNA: TGCAGTGCCACCCGACAGGGAGGAGGGATCTATGGCTACACCTTC. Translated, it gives CSATRQGGGIYGYTF.

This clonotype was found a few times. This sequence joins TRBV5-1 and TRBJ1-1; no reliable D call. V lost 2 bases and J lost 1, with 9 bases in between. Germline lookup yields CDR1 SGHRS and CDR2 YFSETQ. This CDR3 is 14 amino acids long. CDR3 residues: CASSFGRGNTEAFF. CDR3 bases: TGCGCCAGCAGCTTCGGCAGAGGGAACACTGAAGCTTTCTTT.

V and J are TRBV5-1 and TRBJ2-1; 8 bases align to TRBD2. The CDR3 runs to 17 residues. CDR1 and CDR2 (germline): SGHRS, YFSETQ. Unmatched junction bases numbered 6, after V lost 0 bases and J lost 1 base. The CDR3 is CASSLDSGVGSYNEQFF. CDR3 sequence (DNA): TGCGCCAGCAGCTTGGATAGCGGGGTAGGGTCCTACAATGAGCAGTTCTTC.

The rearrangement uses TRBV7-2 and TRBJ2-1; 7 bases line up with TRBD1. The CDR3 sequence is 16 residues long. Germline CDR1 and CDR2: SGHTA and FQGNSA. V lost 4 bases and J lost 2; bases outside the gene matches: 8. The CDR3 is CASSSTGAFTYNEQFF. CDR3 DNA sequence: TGTGCCAGCAGCTCTACAGGGGCATTTACCTACAATGAGCAGTTCTTC.

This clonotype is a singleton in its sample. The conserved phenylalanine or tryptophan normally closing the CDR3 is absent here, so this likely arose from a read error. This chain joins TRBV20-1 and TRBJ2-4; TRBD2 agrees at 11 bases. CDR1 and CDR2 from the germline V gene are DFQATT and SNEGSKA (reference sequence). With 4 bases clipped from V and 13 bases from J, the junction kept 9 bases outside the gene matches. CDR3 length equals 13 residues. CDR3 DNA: TGCAGTGCTACGGTAGCGGGGGGGCGGGAGCAGTACTAC. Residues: CSATVAGGREQYY.

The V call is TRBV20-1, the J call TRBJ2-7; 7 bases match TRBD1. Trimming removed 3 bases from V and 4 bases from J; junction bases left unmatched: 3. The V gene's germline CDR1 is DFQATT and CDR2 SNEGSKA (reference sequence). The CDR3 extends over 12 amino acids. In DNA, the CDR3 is TGCAGTGCTAGTGCAGGGGGATACGAGCAGTACTTC. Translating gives CSASAGGYEQYF.

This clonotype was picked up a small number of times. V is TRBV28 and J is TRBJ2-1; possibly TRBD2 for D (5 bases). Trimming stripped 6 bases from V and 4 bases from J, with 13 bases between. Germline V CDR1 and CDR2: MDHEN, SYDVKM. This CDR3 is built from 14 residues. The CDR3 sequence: CASRPWSGYNEQFF. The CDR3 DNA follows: TGTGCCAGCAGACCTTGGAGCGGTTACAATGAGCAGTTCTTC.

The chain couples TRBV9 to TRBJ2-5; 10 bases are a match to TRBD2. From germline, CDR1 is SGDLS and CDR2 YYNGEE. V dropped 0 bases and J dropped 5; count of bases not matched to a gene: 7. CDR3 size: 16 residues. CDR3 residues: CASSVGISGGSETQYF. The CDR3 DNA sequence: TGTGCCAGCAGCGTAGGGATTAGCGGGGGGTCGGAGACCCAGTACTTC.

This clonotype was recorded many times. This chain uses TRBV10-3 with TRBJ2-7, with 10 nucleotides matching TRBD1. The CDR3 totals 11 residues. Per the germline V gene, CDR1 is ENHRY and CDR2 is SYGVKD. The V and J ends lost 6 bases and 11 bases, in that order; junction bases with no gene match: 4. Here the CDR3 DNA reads TGTGCCATCAGAGGACAGGGGGGGAAGTACTTC. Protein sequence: CAIRGQGGKYF.

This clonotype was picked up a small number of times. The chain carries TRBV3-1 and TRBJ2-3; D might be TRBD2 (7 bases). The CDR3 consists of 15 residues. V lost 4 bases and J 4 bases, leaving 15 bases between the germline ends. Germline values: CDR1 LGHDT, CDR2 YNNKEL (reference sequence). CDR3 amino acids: CASSRNRGAPDTQYF. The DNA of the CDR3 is TGTGCCAGCAGCCGGAATCGGGGGGCCCCAGATACGCAGTATTTT.